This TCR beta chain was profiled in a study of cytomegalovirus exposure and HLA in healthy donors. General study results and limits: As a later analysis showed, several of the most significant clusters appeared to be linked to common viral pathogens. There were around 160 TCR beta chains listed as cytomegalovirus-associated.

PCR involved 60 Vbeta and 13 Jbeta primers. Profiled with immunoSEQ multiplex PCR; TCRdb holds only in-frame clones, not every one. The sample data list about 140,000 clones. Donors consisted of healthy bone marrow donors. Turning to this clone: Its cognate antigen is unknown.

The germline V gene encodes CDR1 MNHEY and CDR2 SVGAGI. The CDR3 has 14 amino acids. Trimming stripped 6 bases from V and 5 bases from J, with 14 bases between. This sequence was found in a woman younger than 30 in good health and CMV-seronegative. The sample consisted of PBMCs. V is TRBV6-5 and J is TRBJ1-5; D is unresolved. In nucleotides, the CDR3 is TGTGCCAGCAGCCCAGGTTATGGGCATCAGCCCCAGCATTTT. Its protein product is CASSPGYGHQPQHF.